The 18 T cell receptor beta chains reported below all come from one sample, sequenced in a study of cytotoxic CD8 clonotypes in ibrutinib-treated CLL. Clones were read by immunoSEQ multiplex PCR, and TCRdb kept only the in-frame ones, dropping some. The sample carries 50,000 to 70,000 clones, nearly 55% recorded once. The material was PBMCs, obtained at disease progression, from a patient treated with ibrutinib. Receptor source: a human donor with chronic lymphocytic leukemia.

This clone was seen a single time. The rearrangement links TRBV9 to TRBJ2-5; 7 nucleotides agree with TRBD1. The CDR3 has 14 amino acids. Germline values: CDR1 SGDLS, CDR2 YYNGEE. The junction had 7 bases not matched to a gene; V was cut back by 4 bases and J by 4 bases. The CDR3 DNA reads as TGTGCCAGCAGCTCAACAGGGGTAAGAGAGACCCAGTACTTC. Protein sequence: CASSSTGVRETQYF.

The sample holds a few counts of this clone. The chain is built from TRBV5-6 and TRBJ2-5, with D unclear. V shed 2 bases and J shed 5 bases, with 10 bases lying between them. The V gene's germline CDR1 is SGHDT and CDR2 YYEEEE. This CDR3 has 13 residues. CDR3 in amino acids: CASSLGAGETQYF. The CDR3 DNA is TGTGCCAGCAGCTTAGGAGCTGGGGAGACCCAGTACTTC.

V gene TRBV6-1 combines with J gene TRBJ1-5; D gene uncertain. V shed 6 bases and J shed 4 bases, with 16 bases lying between them. This CDR3 has 15 amino acids. Germline lookup yields CDR1 MNHNS and CDR2 SASEGT. The CDR3 region has the DNA TGTGCCAGCAGGGTAGCCAGCAACCTTAATCAGCCCCAGCATTTT. Translated: CASRVASNLNQPQHF.

The CDR3 loop reads CASSKRRGRSYNEQFF. The CDR3 DNA reads TGTGCCAGCAGCAAACGGCGGGGGAGATCCTACAATGAGCAGTTCTTC. The J gene is TRBJ2-1, the V gene TRBV21-1; TRBD2, the D gene given by the table, was not confirmed from the DNA. TRBV21-1 corresponds to a pseudogene. The CDR3 totals 16 residues.

This chain links TRBV5-1 with TRBJ2-7; 9 bases line up with TRBD1. The V gene end was trimmed by 6 bases and the J gene end by 3 bases; junction bases not matched to a gene: 4. CDR3 length: 13 amino acids. CDR1 and CDR2 from the germline V gene are SGHRS and YFSETQ. The CDR3 region is CASTPGQGYEQYF. CDR3 sequence (DNA): TGCGCCAGCACCCCGGGACAGGGCTACGAGCAGTACTTC.

The rearrangement links TRBV4-1 to TRBJ2-1; 7 bases are shared with TRBD2. Germline CDR1 is MGHRA and CDR2 is YSYEKL. The CDR3 is 16 residues long. With V trimmed by 2 bases and J by 0 bases, 4 bases remained unmatched. CDR3 nucleotides: TGCGCCAGCAGCCAATTAGCGGGTGGCTCCTACAATGAGCAGTTCTTC. It translates to CASSQLAGGSYNEQFF.

V and J are TRBV6-1 and TRBJ1-1; D is undetermined. CDR1 is MNHNS and CDR2 is SASEGT in the germline V gene. Trimming took 6 bases from V and 1 from J, leaving 6 bases between them. The CDR3 consists of 12 residues. In nucleotides, the CDR3 is TGTGCCAGCAGCCGTGAGAACACTGAAGCTTTCTTT. This translates into CASSRENTEAFF.

J is TRBJ2-7 and V is TRBV9; 7 positions agree with TRBD2. CDR3 length: 14 residues. The germline gives CDR1 SGDLS, CDR2 YYNGEE. V lost 4 bases to trimming and J lost 2 bases; unmatched junction nucleotides: 6. The CDR3 reads CASSLRGLAYEQYF. Here the CDR3 DNA reads TGTGCCAGCAGCTTACGCGGACTAGCCTACGAGCAGTACTTC.

This clone was counted between two and nine times. The chain is built from TRBV30 and TRBJ2-1, with 9 bases fitting TRBD2. The CDR3 consists of 14 residues. Germline V lookup: CDR1 GTSNPN, CDR2 SVGIG (reference sequence). Trimming cost V 4 bases and J 2 bases; bases outside gene matches: 3. In DNA form, the CDR3 reads TGTGCCTGGAATGCGGGGGGGCCCTACAATGAGCAGTTCTTC. This translates into CAWNAGGPYNEQFF.

The gene calls are TRBV5-8 and TRBJ2-1; D is possibly TRBD2 (6 bases). This CDR3 is 15 amino acids long. Germline CDR1 is SGHTS and CDR2 is YDEGEE. The V end lost 2 bases, the J end lost 4 bases, and 13 bases lay between the germline ends. Here the CDR3 reads CASSLGWDFYNEQFF. The CDR3 nucleotides are TGTGCCAGCAGCTTAGGCTGGGACTTTTACAATGAGCAGTTCTTC. The full variable domain, in which reference TRBV5-8 and TRBJ2-1 provide the parts outside the CDR3, is EAGVTQSPTHLIKTRGQQATLRCSPISGHTSVYWYQQALGLGLQFLLWYDEGEERNRGNFPPRFSGRQFPNYSSELNVNALELEDSALYLCASSLGWDFYNEQFFGPGTRLTVL.

The rearrangement joins TRBV29-1 to TRBJ2-6; 10 nucleotides agree with TRBD2. With 6 bases clipped from V and 0 bases from J, the junction kept 8 bases outside the gene matches. The CDR3 contains 17 residues. Per the germline V gene, CDR1 is SQVTM and CDR2 is ANQGSEA. CDR3 bases: TGCAGCGTCTCCGGGACTAGCGACAGCTCTGGGGCCAACGTCCTGACTTTC. Protein product: CSVSGTSDSSGANVLTF.

The CDR3 loop is CASRNGASGNTIYF. The CDR3 coding sequence is TGTGCCAGCCGGAATGGGGCCTCTGGAAACACCATATATTTT. J is TRBJ1-3 and V is TRBV28, with a possible D match to TRBD1 (5 bases). Trimming removed 8 bases from V and 0 bases from J, with 11 bases in between. The germline V gene encodes CDR1 MDHEN and CDR2 SYDVKM. CDR3 length equals 14 residues. The full variable domain, with the rest looked up from reference TRBV28 and TRBJ1-3, is DVKVTQSSRYLVKRTGEKVFLECVQDMDHENMFWYRQDPGLGLRLIYFSYDVKMKEKGDIPEGYSVSREKKERFSLILESASTNQTSMYLCASRNGASGNTIYFGEGSWLTVV.

This clone was observed a handful of times. This sequence joins TRBV19 and TRBJ1-1; no clear D. The CDR3 length is 13 residues. V was trimmed by 5 bases and J by 4 bases, leaving 11 bases between them. CDR1 and CDR2 from the germline V gene are LNHDA and SQIVND (reference sequence). For the CDR3, the DNA is TGTGCCAGTAGTTATCAGACGTCCACTGAAGCTTTCTTT. It is translated as CASSYQTSTEAFF.

This clone was found once. This may be a read error: a much more frequent sequence differs by one nucleotide. The V gene is TRBV13, the J gene TRBJ1-2, with 7 positions matching TRBD1. The CDR3 has 14 residues. Per germline, CDR1 PRHDT and CDR2 FYEKMQ (reference sequence). Trimming took 6 bases from V and 5 from J; bases not matched to a gene: 9. CDR3 in DNA: TGTGCCAGCAGTAGACAGGGTGGACATTATGGCTACACCTTC. This sequence encodes CASSRQGGHYGYTF.

This clone was observed a handful of times. The chain links TRBV18 to TRBJ2-2; no firm D call. Trimming took 6 bases from V and 6 from J, leaving 17 bases between them. Per the germline V gene, CDR1 is KGHSH and CDR2 is LQKENI. CDR3 length: 15 amino acids. For the CDR3, the DNA is TGTGCCAGCTCGTGGTCCCACGGATTGTCCGGGGAGCTGTTTTTT. This codes for CASSWSHGLSGELFF.

The chain uses TRBV2 and TRBJ1-5; D is undetermined. Germline CDR1 and CDR2: SNHLY and FYNNEI. V was pared by 10 bases and J by 0 bases, with 16 bases between. The CDR3 is 15 residues long. The CDR3 loop reads CAISDVRYSNQPQHF. CDR3 nucleotides: TGTGCCATCTCGGACGTCCGATATAGCAATCAGCCCCAGCATTTT.

The rearrangement uses TRBV15 and TRBJ2-7; D may correspond to TRBD1 or TRBD2 (5 bases each). Trimming cost V 0 bases and J 1 base, with 16 bases left between them. The CDR3 loop spans 17 amino acids. Per the germline V gene, CDR1 is LNHNV and CDR2 is YYDKDF (reference sequence). The CDR3 DNA reads TGTGCCACCAGCAGAGATTTGACAGCGAGGGGATCCTACGAGCAGTACTTC. Amino acids: CATSRDLTARGSYEQYF.

The chain employs TRBV11-2 and TRBJ1-3; unclear D gene. V lost 1 base and J lost 1, with 8 bases in between. The CDR3 sequence is 15 residues long. Germline assignment: CDR1 SGHAT and CDR2 FQNNGV. CDR3 in amino acids: CASSLGRGSGNTIYF. DNA of the CDR3: TGTGCCAGCAGCTTAGGGCGGGGATCTGGAAACACCATATATTTT.